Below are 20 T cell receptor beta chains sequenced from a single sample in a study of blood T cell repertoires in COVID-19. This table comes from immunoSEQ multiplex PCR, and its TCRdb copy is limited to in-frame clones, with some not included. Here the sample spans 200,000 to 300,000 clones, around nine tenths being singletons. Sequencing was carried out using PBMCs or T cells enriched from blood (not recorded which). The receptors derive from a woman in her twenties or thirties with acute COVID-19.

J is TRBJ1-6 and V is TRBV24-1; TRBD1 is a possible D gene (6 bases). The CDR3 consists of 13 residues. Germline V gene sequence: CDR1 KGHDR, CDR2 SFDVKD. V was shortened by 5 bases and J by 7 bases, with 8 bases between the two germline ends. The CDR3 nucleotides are TGTGCCACCAGTGCAGGGGCCAATTCACCCCTCCACTTT. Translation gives CATSAGANSPLHF.

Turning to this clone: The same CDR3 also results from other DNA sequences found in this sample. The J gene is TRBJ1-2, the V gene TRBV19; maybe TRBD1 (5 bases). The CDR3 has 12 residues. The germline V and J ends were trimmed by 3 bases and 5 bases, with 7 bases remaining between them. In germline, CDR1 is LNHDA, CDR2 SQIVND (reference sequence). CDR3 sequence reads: CASSIAGYGYTF. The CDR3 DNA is TGTGCCAGTAGTATCGCAGGGTATGGCTACACCTTC.

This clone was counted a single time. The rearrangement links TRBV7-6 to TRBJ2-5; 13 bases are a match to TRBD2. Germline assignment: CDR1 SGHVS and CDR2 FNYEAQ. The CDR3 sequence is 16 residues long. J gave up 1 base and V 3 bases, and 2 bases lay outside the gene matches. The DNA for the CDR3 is TGTGCCAGCAGCTTGAGACTAGCGGGGGGCCAAGAGACCCAGTACTTC. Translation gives CASSLRLAGGQETQYF.

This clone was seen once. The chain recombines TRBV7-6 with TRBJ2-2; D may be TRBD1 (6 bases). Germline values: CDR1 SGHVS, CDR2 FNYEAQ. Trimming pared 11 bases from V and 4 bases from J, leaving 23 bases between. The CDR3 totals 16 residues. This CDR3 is CASSLFRQGSTGELFF. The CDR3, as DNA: TGTGCCTCCAGCTTATTCCGTCAGGGGTCCACCGGGGAGCTGTTTTTT.

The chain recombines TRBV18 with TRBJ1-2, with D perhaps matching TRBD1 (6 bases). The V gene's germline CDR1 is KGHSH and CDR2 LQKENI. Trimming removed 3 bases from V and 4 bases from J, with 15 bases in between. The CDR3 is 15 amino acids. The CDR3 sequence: CASSPSHRESYGYTF. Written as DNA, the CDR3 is TGTGCCAGCTCACCTTCACACAGGGAAAGCTATGGCTACACCTTC.

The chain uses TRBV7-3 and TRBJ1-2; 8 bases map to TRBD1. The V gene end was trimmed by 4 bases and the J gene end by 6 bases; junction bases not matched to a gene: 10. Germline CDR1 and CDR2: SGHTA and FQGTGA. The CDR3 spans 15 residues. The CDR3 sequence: CASSSQPGQADGYTF. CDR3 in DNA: TGTGCCAGCAGCTCACAACCGGGACAGGCAGATGGCTACACCTTC.

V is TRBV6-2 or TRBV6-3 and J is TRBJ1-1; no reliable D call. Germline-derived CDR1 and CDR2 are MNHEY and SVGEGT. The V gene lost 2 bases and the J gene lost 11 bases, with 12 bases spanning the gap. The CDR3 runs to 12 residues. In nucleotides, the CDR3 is TGTGCCAGCAGTTACGTGTCAAACTTTGCTTTCTTT. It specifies CASSYVSNFAFF.

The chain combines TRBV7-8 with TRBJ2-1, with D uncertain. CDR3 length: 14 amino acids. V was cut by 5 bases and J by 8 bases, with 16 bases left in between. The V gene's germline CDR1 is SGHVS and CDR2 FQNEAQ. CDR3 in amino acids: CASSTPPRIHEQFF. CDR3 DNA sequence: TGTGCCAGCAGCACTCCGCCGAGAATTCATGAGCAGTTCTTC.

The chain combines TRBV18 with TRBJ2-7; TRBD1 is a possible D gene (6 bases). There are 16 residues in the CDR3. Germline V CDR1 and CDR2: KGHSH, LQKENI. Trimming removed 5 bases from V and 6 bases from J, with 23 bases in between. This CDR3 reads CASSAQGPPRIGEQYF. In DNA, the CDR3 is TGTGCCAGCTCAGCCCAGGGGCCCCCTCGGATTGGCGAGCAGTACTTC.

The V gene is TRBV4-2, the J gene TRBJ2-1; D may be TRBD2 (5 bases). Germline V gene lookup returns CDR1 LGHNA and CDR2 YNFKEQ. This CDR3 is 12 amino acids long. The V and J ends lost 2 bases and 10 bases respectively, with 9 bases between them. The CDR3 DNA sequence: TGTGCCAGCAGCCAACGGACGGGGGAGCAGTTCTTC. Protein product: CASSQRTGEQFF.

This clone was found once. Written as DNA, the CDR3 is TGCGCCAGCAGTGGAGGGGGGGCCCTGGGGCAGCCCCAGCATTTT. It codes for CASSGGGALGQPQHF. The chain carries TRBV10-2 and TRBJ1-5; D possibly corresponds to TRBD1 (6 bases). CDR1 and CDR2 (germline): WSHSY, SAAADI. V dropped 4 bases and J dropped 7 bases, with 17 bases sitting between them. This CDR3 spans 15 amino acids.

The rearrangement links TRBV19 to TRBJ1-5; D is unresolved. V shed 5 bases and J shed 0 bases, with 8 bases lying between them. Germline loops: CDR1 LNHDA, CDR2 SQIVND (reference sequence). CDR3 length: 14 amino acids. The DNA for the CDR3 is TGTGCCAGTAGTTTGGCGGCTAGCAATCAGCCCCAGCATTTT. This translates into CASSLAASNQPQHF.

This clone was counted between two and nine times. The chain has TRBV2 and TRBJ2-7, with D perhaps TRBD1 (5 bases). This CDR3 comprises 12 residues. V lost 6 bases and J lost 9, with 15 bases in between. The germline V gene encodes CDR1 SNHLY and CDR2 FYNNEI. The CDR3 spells CASSYMEGVQYF. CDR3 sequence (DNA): TGTGCCAGCAGCTACATGGAAGGGGTGCAGTACTTC.

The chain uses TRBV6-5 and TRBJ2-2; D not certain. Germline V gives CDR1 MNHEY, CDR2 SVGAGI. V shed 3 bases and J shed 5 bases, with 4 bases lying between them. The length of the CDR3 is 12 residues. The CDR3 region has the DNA TGTGCCAGCAGTTATCAAACCGGGGAGCTGTTTTTT. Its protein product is CASSYQTGELFF.

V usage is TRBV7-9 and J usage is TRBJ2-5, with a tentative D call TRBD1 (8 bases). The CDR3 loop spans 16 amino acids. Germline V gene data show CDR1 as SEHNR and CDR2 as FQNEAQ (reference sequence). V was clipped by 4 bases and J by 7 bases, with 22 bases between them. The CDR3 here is CASSYGTGPGGGTQYF. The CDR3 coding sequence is TGTGCCAGCAGCTACGGGACAGGACCTGGCGGGGGGACCCAGTACTTC.

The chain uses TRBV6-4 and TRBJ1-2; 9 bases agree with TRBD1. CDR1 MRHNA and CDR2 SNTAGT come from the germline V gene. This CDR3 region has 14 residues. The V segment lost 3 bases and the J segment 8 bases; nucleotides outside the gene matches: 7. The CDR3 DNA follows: TGTGCCAGCAGTGAAGGACAGGGGAGTGGCGGCTACACCTTC. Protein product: CASSEGQGSGGYTF.

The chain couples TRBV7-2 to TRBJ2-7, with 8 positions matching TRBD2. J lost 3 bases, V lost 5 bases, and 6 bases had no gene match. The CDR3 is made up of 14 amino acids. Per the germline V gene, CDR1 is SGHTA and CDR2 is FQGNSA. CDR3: CASSLGRGFYEQYF. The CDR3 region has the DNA TGTGCCAGCAGCCTCGGGAGGGGCTTCTACGAGCAGTACTTC.

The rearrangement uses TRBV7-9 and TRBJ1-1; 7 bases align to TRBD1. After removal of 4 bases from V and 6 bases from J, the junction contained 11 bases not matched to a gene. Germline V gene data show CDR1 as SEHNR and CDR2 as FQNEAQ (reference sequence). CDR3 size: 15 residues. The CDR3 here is CASSYQRTGKAEAFF. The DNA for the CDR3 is TGTGCCAGCAGCTACCAACGGACAGGCAAGGCTGAAGCTTTCTTT.

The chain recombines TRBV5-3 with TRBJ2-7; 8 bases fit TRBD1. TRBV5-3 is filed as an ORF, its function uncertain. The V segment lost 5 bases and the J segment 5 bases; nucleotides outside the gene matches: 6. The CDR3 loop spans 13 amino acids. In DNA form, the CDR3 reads TGTGCCAGAAGGCCTTGGACAGGGAACGAGCAGTACTTC. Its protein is CARRPWTGNEQYF.

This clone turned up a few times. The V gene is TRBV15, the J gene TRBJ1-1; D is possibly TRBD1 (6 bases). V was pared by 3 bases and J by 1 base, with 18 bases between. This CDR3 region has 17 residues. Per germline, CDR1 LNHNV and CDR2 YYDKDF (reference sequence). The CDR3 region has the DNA TGTGCCACCAGCAGCCAGGGGAAACTAACCTCGAACACTGAAGCTTTCTTT. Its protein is CATSSQGKLTSNTEAFF.